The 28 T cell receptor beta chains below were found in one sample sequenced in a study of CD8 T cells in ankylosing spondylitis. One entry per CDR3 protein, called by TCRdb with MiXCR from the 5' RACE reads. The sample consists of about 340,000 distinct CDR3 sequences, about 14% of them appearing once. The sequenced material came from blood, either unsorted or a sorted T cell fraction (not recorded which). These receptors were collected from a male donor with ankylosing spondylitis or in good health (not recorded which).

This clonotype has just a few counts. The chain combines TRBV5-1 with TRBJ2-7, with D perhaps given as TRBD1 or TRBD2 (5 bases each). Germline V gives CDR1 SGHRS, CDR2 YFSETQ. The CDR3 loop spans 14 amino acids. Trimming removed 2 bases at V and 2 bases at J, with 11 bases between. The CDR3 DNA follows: TGCGCCAGCAGCTTTATCCCGGGGCCCTACGAGCAGTACTTC. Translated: CASSFIPGPYEQYF.

The CDR3 DNA is TGTGCCAGCAGCCTGGACAGGGTCGGGAAACTGTTTTTT. This gives the protein CASSLDRVGKLFF. The chain recombines TRBV6-1 with TRBJ1-4; 8 bases line up with TRBD1. Germline CDR1 MNHNS, CDR2 SASEGT. V lost 6 bases to trimming and J lost 11 bases; unmatched junction nucleotides: 8. The CDR3 totals 13 residues.

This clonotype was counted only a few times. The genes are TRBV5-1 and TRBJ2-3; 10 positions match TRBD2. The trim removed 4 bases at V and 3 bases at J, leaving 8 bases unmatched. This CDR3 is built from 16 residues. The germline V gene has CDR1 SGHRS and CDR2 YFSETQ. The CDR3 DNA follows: TGCGCCAGCAGCCGAGTTGTAGCGGGAGGTACAGATACGCAGTATTTT. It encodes CASSRVVAGGTDTQYF.

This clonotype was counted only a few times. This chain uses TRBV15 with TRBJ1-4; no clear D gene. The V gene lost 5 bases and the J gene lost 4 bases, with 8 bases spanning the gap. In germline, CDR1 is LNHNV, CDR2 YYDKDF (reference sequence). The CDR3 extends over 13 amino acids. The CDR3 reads CATSPPSNEKLFF. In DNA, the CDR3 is TGTGCCACCAGCCCCCCAAGTAATGAAAAACTGTTTTTT.

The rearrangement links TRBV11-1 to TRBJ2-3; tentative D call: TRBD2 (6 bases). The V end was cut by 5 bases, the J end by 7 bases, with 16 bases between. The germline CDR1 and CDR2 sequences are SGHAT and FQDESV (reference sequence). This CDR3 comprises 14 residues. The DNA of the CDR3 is TGTGCCAGCAGCCCCCTGGAACGGGGGAATACGCAGTATTTT. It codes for CASSPLERGNTQYF. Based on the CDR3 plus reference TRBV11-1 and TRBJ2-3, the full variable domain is EAEVAQSPRYKITEKSQAVAFWCDPISGHATLYWYRQILGQGPELLVQFQDESVVDDSQLPKDRFSAERLKGVDSTLKIQPAELGDSAMYLCASSPLERGNTQYFGPGTRLTVL.

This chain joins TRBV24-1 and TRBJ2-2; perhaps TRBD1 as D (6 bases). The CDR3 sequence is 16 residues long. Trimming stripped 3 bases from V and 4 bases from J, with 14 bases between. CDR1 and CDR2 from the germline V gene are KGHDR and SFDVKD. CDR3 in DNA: TGTGCCACCAGTGATCCCACGACAGGACCCACCGGGGAGCTGTTTTTT. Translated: CATSDPTTGPTGELFF.

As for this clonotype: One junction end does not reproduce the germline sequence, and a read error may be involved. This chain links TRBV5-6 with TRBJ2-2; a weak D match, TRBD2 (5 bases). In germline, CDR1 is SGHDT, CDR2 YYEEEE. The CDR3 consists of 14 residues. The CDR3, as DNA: TGTGCCATCAGCTTCGGGGTCCCTCCCGGGGAGCTGTTTTTT. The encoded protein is CAISFGVPPGELFF.

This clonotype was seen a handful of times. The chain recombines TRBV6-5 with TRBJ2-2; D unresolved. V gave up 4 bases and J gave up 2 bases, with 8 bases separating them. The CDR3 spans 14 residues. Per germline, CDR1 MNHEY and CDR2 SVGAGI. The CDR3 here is CASSFSINTGELFF. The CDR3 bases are TGTGCCAGCAGTTTTAGTATAAACACCGGGGAGCTGTTTTTT.

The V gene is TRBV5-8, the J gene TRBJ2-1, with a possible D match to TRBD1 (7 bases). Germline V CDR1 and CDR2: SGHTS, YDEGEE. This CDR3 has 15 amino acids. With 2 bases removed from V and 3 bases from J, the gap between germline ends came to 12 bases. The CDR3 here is CASSFGGTVYNEQFF. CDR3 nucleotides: TGTGCCAGCAGCTTTGGGGGGACAGTCTACAATGAGCAGTTCTTC.

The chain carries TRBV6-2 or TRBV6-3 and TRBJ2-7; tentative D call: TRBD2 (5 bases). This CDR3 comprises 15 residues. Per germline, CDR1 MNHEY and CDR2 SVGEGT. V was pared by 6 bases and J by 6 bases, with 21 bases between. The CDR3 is CASSVGRAQGSEQYF. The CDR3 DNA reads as TGTGCCAGCAGCGTCGGAAGAGCCCAAGGGAGCGAGCAGTACTTC.

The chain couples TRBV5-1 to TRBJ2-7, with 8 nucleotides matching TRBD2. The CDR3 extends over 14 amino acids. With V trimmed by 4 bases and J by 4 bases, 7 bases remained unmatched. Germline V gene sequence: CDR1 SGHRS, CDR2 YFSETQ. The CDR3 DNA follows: TGCGCCAGCAGCCCTGGACTAGCCGAGTACGAGCAGTACTTC. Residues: CASSPGLAEYEQYF. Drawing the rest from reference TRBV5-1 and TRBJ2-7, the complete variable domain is KAGVTQTPRYLIKTRGQQVTLSCSPISGHRSVSWYQQTPGQGLQFLFEYFSETQRNKGNFPGRFSGRQFSNSRSEMNVSTLELGDSALYLCASSPGLAEYEQYFGPGTRLTVT.

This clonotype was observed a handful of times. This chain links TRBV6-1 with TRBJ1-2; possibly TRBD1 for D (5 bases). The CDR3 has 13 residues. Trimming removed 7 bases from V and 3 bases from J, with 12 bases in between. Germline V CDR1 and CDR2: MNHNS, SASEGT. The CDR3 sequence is CASTIGGDYGYTF. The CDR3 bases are TGTGCCAGCACCATAGGAGGGGACTATGGCTACACCTTC.

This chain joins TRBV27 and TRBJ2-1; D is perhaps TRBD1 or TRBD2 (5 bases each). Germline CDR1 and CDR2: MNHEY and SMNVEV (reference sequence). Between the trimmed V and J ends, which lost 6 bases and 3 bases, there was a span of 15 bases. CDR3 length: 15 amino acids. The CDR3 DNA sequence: TGTGCCAGCAGGACCGGGACCGAGTTCTACAATGAGCAGTTCTTC. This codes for CASRTGTEFYNEQFF.

The CDR3 sequence is CASSSWPDNEQFF. The CDR3 DNA reads TGCGCCAGCAGCTCCTGGCCAGACAATGAGCAGTTCTTC. This sequence joins TRBV5-1 and TRBJ2-1; D is unresolved. This CDR3 comprises 13 residues. V gave up 3 bases and J gave up 5 bases, with 9 bases separating them. The germline V gene encodes CDR1 SGHRS and CDR2 YFSETQ.

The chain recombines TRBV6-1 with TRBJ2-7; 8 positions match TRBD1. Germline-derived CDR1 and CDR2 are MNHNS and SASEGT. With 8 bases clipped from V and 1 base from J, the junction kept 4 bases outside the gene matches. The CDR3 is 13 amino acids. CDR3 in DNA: TGTGCCAGCCAGGGGGCGCAGTCCTACGAGCAGTACTTC. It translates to CASQGAQSYEQYF.

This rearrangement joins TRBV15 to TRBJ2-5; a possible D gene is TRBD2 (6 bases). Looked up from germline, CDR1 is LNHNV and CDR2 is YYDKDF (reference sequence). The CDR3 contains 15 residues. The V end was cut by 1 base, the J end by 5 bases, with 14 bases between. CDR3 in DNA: TGTGCCACCAGCAGAGCCGCCGGGACTGGGGAGACCCAGTACTTC. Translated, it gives CATSRAAGTGETQYF.

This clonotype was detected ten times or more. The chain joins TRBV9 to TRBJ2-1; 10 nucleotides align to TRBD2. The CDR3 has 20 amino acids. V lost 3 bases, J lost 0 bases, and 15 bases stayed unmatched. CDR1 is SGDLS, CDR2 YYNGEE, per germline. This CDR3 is CASSERAGSGRPSSYNEQFF. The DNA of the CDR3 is TGTGCCAGCAGCGAAAGGGCCGGTAGCGGGAGGCCGAGCTCCTACAATGAGCAGTTCTTC.

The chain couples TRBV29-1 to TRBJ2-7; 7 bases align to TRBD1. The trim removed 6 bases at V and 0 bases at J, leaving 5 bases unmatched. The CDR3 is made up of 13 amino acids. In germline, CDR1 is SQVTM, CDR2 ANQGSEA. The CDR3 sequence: CSVCRDSSYEQYF. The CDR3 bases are TGCAGCGTGTGCCGGGACAGCTCCTACGAGCAGTACTTC.

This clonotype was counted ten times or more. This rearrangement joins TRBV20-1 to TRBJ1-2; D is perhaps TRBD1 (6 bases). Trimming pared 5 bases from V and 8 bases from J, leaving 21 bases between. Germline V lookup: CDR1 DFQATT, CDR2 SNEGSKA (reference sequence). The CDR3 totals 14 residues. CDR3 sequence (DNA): TGCAGTGCTGGGGAGACAGGCACTTTGTGGGGCTACACCTTC. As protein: CSAGETGTLWGYTF.

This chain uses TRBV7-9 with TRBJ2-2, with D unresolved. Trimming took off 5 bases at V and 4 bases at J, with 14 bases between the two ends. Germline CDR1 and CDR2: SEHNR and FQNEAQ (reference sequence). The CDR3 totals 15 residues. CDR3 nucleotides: TGTGCCAGCAGCCAAACGTCGGGCAGCACCGGGGAGCTGTTTTTT. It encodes CASSQTSGSTGELFF.

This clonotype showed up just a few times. The CDR3 DNA reads as TGCAGCGTCTCCCCGGACAGGGCCTCCGAGCAGTACTTC. Residues: CSVSPDRASEQYF. The gene calls are TRBV29-1 and TRBJ2-7, with 8 bases matching TRBD1. J gave up 6 bases and V 6 bases, and 10 bases lay outside the gene matches. Germline assignment: CDR1 SQVTM and CDR2 ANQGSEA. This CDR3 is 13 amino acids long.

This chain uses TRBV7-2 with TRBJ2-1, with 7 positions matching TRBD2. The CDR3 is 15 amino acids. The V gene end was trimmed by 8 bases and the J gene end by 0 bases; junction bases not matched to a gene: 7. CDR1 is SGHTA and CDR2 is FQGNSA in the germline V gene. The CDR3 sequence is CASAPGRVSYNEQFF. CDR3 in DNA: TGTGCCAGCGCCCCGGGGAGGGTCTCCTACAATGAGCAGTTCTTC.

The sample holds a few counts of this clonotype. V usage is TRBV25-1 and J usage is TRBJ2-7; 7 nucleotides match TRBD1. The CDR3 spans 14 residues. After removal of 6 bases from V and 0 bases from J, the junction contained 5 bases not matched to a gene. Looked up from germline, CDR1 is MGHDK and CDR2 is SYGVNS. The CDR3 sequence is CASSPGTVSYEQYF. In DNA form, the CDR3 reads TGTGCCAGCAGCCCGGGGACAGTCTCCTACGAGCAGTACTTC.

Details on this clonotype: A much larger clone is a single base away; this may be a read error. The CDR3 sequence is CARSGITDTQYF. The CDR3 DNA reads as TGTGCCAGGAGTGGGATCACAGATACGCAGTATTTT. V and J are TRBV5-4 and TRBJ2-3; D gene uncertain. The germline V and J ends were trimmed by 8 bases and 2 bases, with 9 bases remaining between them. CDR1 and CDR2 (germline): SGHNT, YYREEE (reference sequence). This CDR3 is built from 12 residues.

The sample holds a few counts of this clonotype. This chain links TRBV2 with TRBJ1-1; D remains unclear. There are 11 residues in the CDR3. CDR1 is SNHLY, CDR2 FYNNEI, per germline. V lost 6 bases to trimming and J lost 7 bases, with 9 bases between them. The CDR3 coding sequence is TGTGCCAGCAGCCCACGGAATGAAGCTTTCTTT. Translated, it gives CASSPRNEAFF.

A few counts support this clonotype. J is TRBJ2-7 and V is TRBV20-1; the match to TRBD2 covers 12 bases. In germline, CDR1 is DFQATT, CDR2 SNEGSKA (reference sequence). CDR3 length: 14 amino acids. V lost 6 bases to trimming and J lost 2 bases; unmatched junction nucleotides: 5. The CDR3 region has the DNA TGCAGTGCGCGGACTAGCGGGAACCCCTACGAGCAGTACTTC. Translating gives CSARTSGNPYEQYF.

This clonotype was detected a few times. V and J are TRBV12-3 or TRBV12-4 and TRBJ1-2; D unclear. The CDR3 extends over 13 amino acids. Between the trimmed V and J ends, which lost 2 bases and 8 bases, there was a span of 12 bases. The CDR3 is CASSLLRSKGYTF. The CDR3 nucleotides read TGTGCCAGCAGTTTATTACGGTCTAAAGGCTACACCTTC.

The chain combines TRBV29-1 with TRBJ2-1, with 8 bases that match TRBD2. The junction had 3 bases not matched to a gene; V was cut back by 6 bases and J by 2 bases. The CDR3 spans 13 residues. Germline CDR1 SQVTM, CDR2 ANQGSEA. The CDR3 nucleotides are TGCAGCGTCGGGACTAGGGCCTACAATGAGCAGTTCTTC. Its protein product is CSVGTRAYNEQFF.